This TCR beta chain came from a study of cytotoxic CD8 clonotypes in ibrutinib-treated CLL. Repertoires were generated with immunoSEQ multiplex PCR, while TCRdb's copy carries only in-frame clones and drops some. The sample has roughly 190,000 clones; about 72% are singletons. CDR1 and CDR2 from the germline V gene are SNHLY and FYNNEI. The V and J ends lost 7 bases and 2 bases respectively, with 9 bases between them. The CDR3 sequence is 12 residues long. The V and J genes are TRBV2 and TRBJ2-7; TRBD1 might be the D (5 bases). The sample in question was PBMCs, obtained after 24 months of ibrutinib treatment. The source of this sequence is a human donor with chronic lymphocytic leukemia. Written as DNA, the CDR3 is TGTGCCAGCATAAGGGGTACCTACGAGCAGTACTTC. It codes for CASIRGTYEQYF. Variable domain in full (rest from reference TRBV2 and TRBJ2-7): EPEVTQTPSHQVTQMGQEVILRCVPISNHLYFYWYRQILGQKVEFLVSFYNNEISEKSEIFDDQFSVERPDGSNFTLKIRSTKLEDSAMYFCASIRGTYEQYFGPGTRLTVT.